This TCR beta chain came from a study of T cell responses to AZD1222 COVID-19 vaccine. TCRdb's table, derived via immunoSEQ multiplex PCR, lists solely in-frame clones and lacks some. This sample yields some 130,000 clones, of which nearly 95% are seen a single time; 5% to 6.5% belongs to the top ten. A word on this clone: The target antigen is unknown.

General study results and limits: With two AZD1222 doses given, Spike-specific TCR breadth and depth both rose. At baseline, seropositivity was found in only 6 or 7 AZD1222 recipients. Most donors were white British, females outnumbered males, and clonal diversity was possibly underestimated. Across spike, vaccine-associated CD4 TCRs were found, dominant at 160-218 and 743-854.

This TCR was recovered from an adult in good health. The input for sequencing was peripheral blood, taken on day 0 of AZD1222 vaccination.

The CDR3 reads CASRPLGREAFF. The CDR3 region has the DNA TGTGCCAGCAGACCCTTGGGTCGTGAAGCTTTCTTT. The chain couples TRBV28 to TRBJ1-1; D is undetermined. The germline V gene encodes CDR1 MDHEN and CDR2 SYDVKM. CDR3 length: 12 residues. Trimming left V 6 bases short and J 7 bases short, with 12 bases between.